This T cell receptor beta chain was sequenced in a study of vaccination and CD4 T cells after COVID-19. Across the whole study: Between diagnosis and the drawing of post-COVID samples lay a median around 98 days (range 35 to 161). Researchers treated control cultures with a CEFX pool, an HIV-1 Nef pool, or no peptide. General study points: Only post-vaccination samples contained a median roughly 90% of the reactive clones in convalescent patients.

Trimming left V 6 bases short and J 3 bases short, with 18 bases between. The CDR3 is 16 residues long. Comment on this clonotype: Its antigen is not identified.

Oncomine TCR Beta short-read sequencing was applied to DNA from cultured CD4+ T cells. MiXCR, run by TCRdb on the PCR reads, gives a single entry per CDR3 protein. This table has roughly 9,300 distinct CDR3 sequences, about two thirds appearing once. Treatment noted: approximately 11-day PBMC culture with coronavirus spike peptide pools or control peptides (ViraFEST assay). Under the ViraFEST approach, antigen-specific T cells were expanded with peptide pools and TCRs subsequently sequenced. The sample was CD4+ T cells from blood, cultured in vitro. This clonotype originated in a human donor who had recovered from COVID-19. J is TRBJ1-5 and V is TRBV23-1; possibly TRBD1 for D (5 bases). TRBV23-1 has ORF status, its function being uncertain. The CDR3 region is CASSPRGRTSNQPQHF. CDR3 nucleotide sequence: TGCGCCAGCAGCCCCCGGGGCCGAACATCCAATCAGCCCCAGCATTTT.